The rows below give T cell receptor beta chains drawn from one sample of a study of blood T cell repertoires in COVID-19. The table came from immunoSEQ multiplex PCR; TCRdb's copy has only in-frame clones and leaves some out. The sample holds tens of thousands of clones, 80% to 90% seen once. Sequenced: peripheral blood. These receptors came from a woman older than 75 with acute or convalescent COVID-19. Both conserved end residues are trimmed from each CDR3. The D gene is left open where the match is weak. Expanded clones get a size class; other rows say once, few or many, or leave the size out.

>TRBD1|TRBJ1-5|TRBV18|.
ASSPDRNQPQH
>TRBD2|TRBJ2-2|TRBV11-3|.
ASSGRTSGNTGELF
>.|TRBJ1-6|TRBV6-5|.
ASRALFPPLH
>TRBD2|TRBJ2-1|TRBV29-1|.
SVHDFRAGGPRNEQF
>.|TRBJ1-1|TRBV11-1|.
ASSLGGGEAF
>TRBD1|TRBJ1-2|TRBV6-2/TRBV6-3|.
ASSSGQVYGYT
>.|TRBJ2-7|TRBV7-2|.
ASSLAGVAAYEQY
>TRBD1|TRBJ2-7|TRBV7-6|.
ASRPGTGGSEQY
>TRBD1|TRBJ1-2|TRBV6-2/TRBV6-3|.
ASSYGTAGYT
>.|TRBJ1-3|TRBV5-1|.
ASSLNVGGNTIY
>TRBD1|TRBJ1-6|TRBV30|.
AWRGDRSNSPLH
>TRBD1|TRBJ1-2|TRBV6-5|.
ASSSAGTGVNGYT
>TRBD1|TRBJ1-1|TRBV28|once
ASRPGLAGGEAF
>.|TRBJ1-1|TRBV12-3/TRBV12-4|.
ASSLGQNTEAF
>TRBD1|TRBJ1-1|TRBV7-9|once
ASSLSQGTEAF
>.|TRBJ1-2|TRBV29-1|once
SGKRGMGGYT
>.|TRBJ1-4|TRBV6-5|once
ASKLRVGEKLF
>.|TRBJ1-1|TRBV3-1/TRBV3-2|.
ASSQATGNTEAF
>.|TRBJ2-2|TRBV5-6|.
ASSLAYGRGTGELF
>TRBD1|TRBJ1-4|TRBV6-5|.
ASKTGGGGEKLF
>.|TRBJ2-7|TRBV28|.
ASSLGGRAYEQY
>TRBD1|TRBJ1-3|TRBV24-1|.
ATSDPTGVDLY
>.|TRBJ2-7|TRBV5-1|.
ASSSRGDLQY
>.|TRBJ2-4|TRBV13|.
ASSPFKNIQY
>.|TRBJ2-3|TRBV10-1|.
ASSESGTDTQY